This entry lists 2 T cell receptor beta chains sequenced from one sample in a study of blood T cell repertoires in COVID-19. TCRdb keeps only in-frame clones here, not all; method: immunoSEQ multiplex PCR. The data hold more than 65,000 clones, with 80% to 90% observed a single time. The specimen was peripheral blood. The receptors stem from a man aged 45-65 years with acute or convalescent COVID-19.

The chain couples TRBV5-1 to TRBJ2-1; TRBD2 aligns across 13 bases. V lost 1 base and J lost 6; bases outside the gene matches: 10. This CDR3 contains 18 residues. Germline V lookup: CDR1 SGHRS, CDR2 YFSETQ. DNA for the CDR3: TGCGCCAGCAGCTTGACTCCCCCGGGGACTAGCGGGGCCAATGAGCAGTTCTTC. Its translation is CASSLTPPGTSGANEQFF.

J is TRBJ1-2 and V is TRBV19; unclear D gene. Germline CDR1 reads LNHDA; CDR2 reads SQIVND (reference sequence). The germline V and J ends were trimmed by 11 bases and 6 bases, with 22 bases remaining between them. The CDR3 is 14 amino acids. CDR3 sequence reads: CAGSSGEYGDGYTF. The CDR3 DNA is TGTGCCGGTTCTTCTGGGGAGTACGGGGATGGCTACACCTTC.